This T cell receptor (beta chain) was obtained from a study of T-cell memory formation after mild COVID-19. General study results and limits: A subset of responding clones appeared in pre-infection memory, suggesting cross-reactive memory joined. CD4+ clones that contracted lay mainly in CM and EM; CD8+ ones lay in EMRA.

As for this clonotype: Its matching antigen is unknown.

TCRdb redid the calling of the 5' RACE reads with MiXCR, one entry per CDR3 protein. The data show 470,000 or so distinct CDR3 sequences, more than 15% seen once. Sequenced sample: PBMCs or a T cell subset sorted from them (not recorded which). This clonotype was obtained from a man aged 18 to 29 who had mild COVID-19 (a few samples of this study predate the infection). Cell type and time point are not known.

The CDR3: CASSPRGAGEKLFF. In nucleotides, the CDR3 is TGCGCCAGCAGCCCACGAGGGGCCGGGGAAAAACTGTTTTTT. The V call is TRBV4-1, the J call TRBJ1-4, with D tentatively TRBD1 (5 bases). CDR3 length equals 14 residues. Trimming took 4 bases from V and 8 from J, leaving 14 bases between them. Germline CDR1 reads MGHRA; CDR2 reads YSYEKL.